Presented here are 19 T cell receptor beta chains from one specimen sequenced in a study of CD4 T cells in relation to SARS-CoV-2 and coronaviruses. The unexposed donors gave CD4+ T cells in about 2010-2019, prior to COVID-19. CD4+ T cells were isolated from the cells after around 9 days of culture. These TCRs' antigens remain unknown. Sequenced by immunoSEQ multiplex PCR; TCRdb stores in-frame clones only, minus some. The sample consists of about 26,000 clones, roughly 76% of them appearing once. Material: CD4+ T cells from PBMCs, cultured in vitro. All receptors come from a human donor in good health.

The rearrangement links TRBV4-2 to TRBJ2-1, with D hard to call. V lost 6 bases and J 0 bases, leaving 6 bases between the germline ends. This CDR3 has 13 residues. CDR1 is LGHNA, CDR2 YNFKEQ, per germline. The chain's CDR3 is CASRESSYNEQFF. CDR3 coding DNA: TGTGCCAGCAGAGAGAGCTCCTACAATGAGCAGTTCTTC.

The chain recombines TRBV10-1 with TRBJ2-1; 12 bases agree with TRBD2. V lost 5 bases and J lost 6; bases outside the gene matches: 8. The length of the CDR3 is 16 residues. Germline V gene lookup returns CDR1 WNHNN and CDR2 SYGVQD (reference sequence). The CDR3 sequence: CASSPTTSGGFNEQFF. DNA for the CDR3: TGCGCCAGCAGTCCTACGACTAGCGGGGGCTTCAATGAGCAGTTCTTC.

V and J are TRBV7-2 and TRBJ1-2; 7 nucleotides match TRBD1. Germline V gene data show CDR1 as SGHTA and CDR2 as FQGNSA. The ends lost 4 bases at V and 4 bases at J; junction bases unmatched: 9. CDR3 length: 15 residues. The CDR3 is CASSSGGFLAYGYTF. CDR3 nucleotides: TGTGCCAGCAGCTCAGGGGGGTTCCTCGCCTATGGCTACACCTTC.

The rearrangement joins TRBV7-2 to TRBJ2-5; TRBD2 matches 8 bases. Germline-derived CDR1 and CDR2 are SGHTA and FQGNSA. CDR3 length equals 15 residues. V was clipped by 3 bases and J by 1 base; unmatched bases: 4. The CDR3 sequence: CASSFQRGSQETQYF. DNA for the CDR3: TGTGCCAGCAGCTTTCAGCGGGGGAGCCAAGAGACCCAGTACTTC.

V usage is TRBV18 and J usage is TRBJ1-6; 9 bases are shared with TRBD1. J lost 7 bases, V lost 5 bases, and 6 bases had no gene match. CDR1 is KGHSH, CDR2 LQKENI, per germline. The CDR3 runs 15 residues. The CDR3 DNA reads TGTGCCAGCTCAGAGACAGGGGGAGGAAATTCACCCCTCCACTTT. Protein: CASSETGGGNSPLHF.

This clone came up a few times. The gene calls are TRBV11-2 and TRBJ2-3; TRBD2 matches 7 bases. The CDR3 extends over 18 amino acids. The germline CDR1 and CDR2 sequences are SGHAT and FQNNGV. V lost 1 base to trimming and J lost 6 bases; unmatched junction nucleotides: 16. CDR3 in amino acids: CASSLGRYEKRGEDTQYF. The CDR3 DNA is TGTGCCAGCAGCTTAGGGAGATATGAGAAGCGGGGTGAGGATACGCAGTATTTT.

The V and J genes are TRBV27 and TRBJ2-6, with 10 bases that match TRBD2. CDR3 length equals 18 residues. After removal of 0 bases from V and 4 bases from J, the junction contained 6 bases not matched to a gene. CDR1 and CDR2 from the germline V gene are MNHEY and SMNVEV (reference sequence). CDR3 bases: TGTGCCAGCAGTTTATCAGTAGCGGGGGGTATGGGGGCCAACGTCCTGACTTTC. It specifies CASSLSVAGGMGANVLTF.

This clone was counted only a few times. J is TRBJ1-2 and V is TRBV7-9; D call uncertain. V shed 5 bases and J shed 8 bases, with 18 bases lying between them. In germline, CDR1 is SEHNR, CDR2 FQNEAQ (reference sequence). The CDR3 loop spans 14 amino acids. CDR3 sequence reads: CASSPPGRVGGYTF. The DNA for the CDR3 is TGTGCCAGCAGCCCCCCGGGTAGGGTGGGAGGCTACACCTTC.

This clone turned up a few times. The rearrangement joins TRBV7-9 to TRBJ1-1; D might be TRBD1 (6 bases). CDR1 and CDR2 (germline): SEHNR, FQNEAQ (reference sequence). There are 16 residues in the CDR3. V was trimmed by 0 bases and J by 3 bases, leaving 14 bases between them. The CDR3 DNA sequence: TGTGCCAGCAGCTTAGCCGGAACAGGGAGGTACACTGAAGCTTTCTTT. Encoded protein: CASSLAGTGRYTEAFF.

The chain carries TRBV4-1 and TRBJ2-1; 15 bases align to TRBD2. CDR3 size: 16 residues. After removal of 2 bases from V and 7 bases from J, the junction contained 3 bases not matched to a gene. Germline V CDR1 and CDR2: MGHRA, YSYEKL. The CDR3 spells CASSQPGLAGGNEQFF. In DNA, the CDR3 is TGCGCCAGCAGCCAACCCGGACTAGCGGGGGGGAATGAGCAGTTCTTC.

The chain joins TRBV5-1 to TRBJ1-2; 8 bases match TRBD1. The junction had 14 bases not matched to a gene; V was cut back by 4 bases and J by 3 bases. The CDR3 is 17 residues long. Germline lookup yields CDR1 SGHRS and CDR2 YFSETQ. The CDR3 spells CASSRDSGTGGDYGYTF. The CDR3 coding sequence is TGCGCCAGCAGCCGAGACTCCGGGACAGGAGGAGACTATGGCTACACCTTC.

The chain has TRBV19 and TRBJ1-4; 7 bases line up with TRBD1. From germline, CDR1 is LNHDA and CDR2 SQIVND (reference sequence). V was clipped by 6 bases and J by 8 bases; unmatched bases: 12. This CDR3 is built from 15 residues. The CDR3 protein is CASSLTGRVGEKLFF. As DNA, the CDR3 is TGTGCCAGTAGCCTGACAGGGCGGGTCGGCGAAAAACTGTTTTTT.

The chain has TRBV11-2 and TRBJ2-5, with 10 nucleotides matching TRBD2. CDR3 length: 17 amino acids. J gave up 2 bases and V 0 bases, and 6 bases lay outside the gene matches. Per the germline V gene, CDR1 is SGHAT and CDR2 is FQNNGV. For the CDR3, the DNA is TGTGCCAGCAGCTTAGACCAGACTAGCGGGCTTCAAGAGACCCAGTACTTC. Its translation is CASSLDQTSGLQETQYF.

The rearrangement links TRBV7-2 to TRBJ1-1; perhaps TRBD1 as D (5 bases). The germline V gene encodes CDR1 SGHTA and CDR2 FQGNSA. V lost 2 bases and J lost 5, with 21 bases in between. The CDR3 has 17 residues. The CDR3 spells CASSLYGGRVGKTEAFF. The DNA of the CDR3 is TGTGCCAGCAGCTTATACGGGGGGAGGGTTGGGAAGACTGAAGCTTTCTTT.

The chain combines TRBV3-1 (or the pseudogene TRBV3-2) with TRBJ1-5; D is unclear. V was cut by 3 bases and J by 4 bases, with 4 bases left in between. This CDR3 region has 12 residues. The germline CDR1 and CDR2 sequences are LGHDT and YNNKEL (reference sequence). CDR3 bases: TGTGCCAGCAGCCACGGAAATCAGCCCCAGCATTTT. It encodes CASSHGNQPQHF.

V usage is TRBV14 and J usage is TRBJ2-3; no reliable D call. Trimming removed 4 bases at V and 3 bases at J, with 8 bases between. The V gene's germline CDR1 is SGHDN and CDR2 FVKESK. The CDR3 is 13 residues long. The CDR3 DNA sequence: TGTGCCAGCAGCCTGGTCGCAACAGATACGCAGTATTTT. Its translation is CASSLVATDTQYF.

V usage is TRBV24-1 and J usage is TRBJ1-1, with D possibly TRBD1 on 5 matching bases. The CDR3 contains 17 residues. Trimming pared 9 bases from V and 2 bases from J, leaving 24 bases between. CDR1 is KGHDR and CDR2 is SFDVKD in the germline V gene. The DNA of the CDR3 is TGTGCCACCCCCGACCTCCGAGGGCCAGGGATTAACACTGAAGCTTTCTTT. Its translation: CATPDLRGPGINTEAFF.

The rearrangement joins TRBV5-6 to TRBJ1-6, with D possibly matching TRBD1 (5 bases). The CDR3 covers 19 residues. V shed 4 bases and J shed 0 bases, with 20 bases lying between them. Germline CDR1 and CDR2: SGHDT and YYEEEE. The CDR3 sequence is CASSPGLWSSTSYNSPLHF. The CDR3 nucleotides are TGTGCCAGCAGCCCAGGGTTGTGGAGCTCAACCTCCTATAATTCACCCCTCCACTTT.

The chain couples TRBV2 to TRBJ1-2; 8 bases are shared with TRBD1. Unmatched junction bases numbered 6, after V lost 6 bases and J lost 0 bases. This CDR3 has 15 amino acids. Germline CDR1 SNHLY, CDR2 FYNNEI. The CDR3: CASSRGHGANYGYTF. CDR3 nucleotide sequence: TGTGCCAGCAGCAGGGGGCATGGGGCTAACTATGGCTACACCTTC.